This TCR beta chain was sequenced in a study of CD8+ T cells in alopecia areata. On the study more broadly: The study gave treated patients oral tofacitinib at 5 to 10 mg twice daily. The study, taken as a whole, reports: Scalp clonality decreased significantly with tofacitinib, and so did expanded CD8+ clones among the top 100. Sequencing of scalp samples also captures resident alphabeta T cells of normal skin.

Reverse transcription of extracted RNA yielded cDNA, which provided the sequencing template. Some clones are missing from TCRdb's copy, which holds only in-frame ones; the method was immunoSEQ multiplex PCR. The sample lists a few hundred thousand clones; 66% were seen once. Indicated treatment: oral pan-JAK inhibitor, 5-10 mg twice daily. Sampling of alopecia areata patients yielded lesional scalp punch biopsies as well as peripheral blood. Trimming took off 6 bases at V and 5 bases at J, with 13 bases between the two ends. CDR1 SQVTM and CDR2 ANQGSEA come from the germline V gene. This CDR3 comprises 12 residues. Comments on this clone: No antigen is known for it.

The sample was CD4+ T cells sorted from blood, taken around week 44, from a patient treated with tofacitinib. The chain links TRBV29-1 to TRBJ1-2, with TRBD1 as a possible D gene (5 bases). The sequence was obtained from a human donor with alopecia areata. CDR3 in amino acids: CSVIGTGYGYTF. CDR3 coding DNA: TGCAGCGTAATCGGGACGGGATATGGCTACACCTTC.